The T cell receptor beta chain under discussion was sequenced for a study of T cell changes during pregnancy in multiple sclerosis (dated by TCRdb to between 2018 and 2020). Regarding the research as a whole: In women with multiple sclerosis, the researchers looked at how the T cell repertoire shifted as pregnancy progressed.

According to the germline V gene, CDR1 reads MGHRA and CDR2 reads YSYEKL. The CDR3 measures 12 amino acids from cysteine to phenylalanine. Only the CDR3 region is kept as DNA, spanning 36 bases read in frame from base 1. V is shortened by 1 base, J by 4 bases, and the region joining them spans 2 bases. Regarding this clone: Its antigen remains undetermined. The sample holds no much larger clone one base away, and base qualities are not on file.

The receptor library was made with the immunoSEQ multiplex PCR assay. TCRdb's version of the immuneACCESS table is confined to in-frame rearrangements and falls short of the full clone set. An unresolved V gene accounts for under half of the shortfall where checked; the remainder is of unknown origin. The sample records tens of thousands of clones, about 91% of which are singletons. 0.76% of the sample lies in the top ten. The sample was CD4+ T cells from peripheral blood mononuclear cells, taken in the first trimester of pregnancy. The chain is assembled from TRBV4-1 and TRBJ2-4; confidence is insufficient to name the D gene. This receptor was taken from a female donor with multiple sclerosis, enrolled in a pregnancy study. The nucleotides are TGCGCCAGCAGCCAAGCAAAAAACATTCAGTACTTC. Its coded protein is CASSQAKNIQYF.